One and the same sample provided the 11 T cell receptor beta chains below, sequenced in a study of multiple sclerosis patients with progressive multifocal leukoencephalopathy. Time point meaning: before natalizumab initiation. Repertoires were generated with immunoSEQ multiplex PCR, while TCRdb's copy carries only in-frame clones and drops some. The repertoire consists of some 30,000 clones, with over 75% occurring once and the leading ten covering about 1.5%. Sequencing was done on a sample of PBMCs. The origin of the receptors is a human donor with multiple sclerosis.

This clone has a single count. J is TRBJ2-1 and V is TRBV6-5; D is perhaps TRBD2 (6 bases). Germline values: CDR1 MNHEY, CDR2 SVGAGI. V dropped 8 bases and J dropped 5 bases, with 19 bases sitting between them. The CDR3 is 15 residues long. The CDR3 DNA is TGTGCCAGCGCTCCACTAGGGTCGGGGGACAATGAGCAGTTCTTC. It translates to CASAPLGSGDNEQFF.

This chain uses TRBV6-1 with TRBJ1-6, with 7 bases fitting TRBD1. CDR1 MNHNS and CDR2 SASEGT come from the germline V gene. The CDR3 has 13 residues. V lost 8 bases, J lost 3 bases, and 1 base stayed unmatched. CDR3 in amino acids: CASRDSYNSPLHF. The CDR3 DNA reads as TGTGCCAGCCGGGACAGCTATAATTCACCCCTCCACTTT.

The chain links TRBV12-5 to TRBJ2-4; a weak D match, TRBD2 (5 bases). Germline CDR1 is LGHNT and CDR2 is FRNRAP. The CDR3 consists of 16 residues. V lost 0 bases and J 3 bases, leaving 12 bases between the germline ends. In DNA, the CDR3 is TGTGCTAGTGGTTTGGTACTCGGGGTAGGCAAAAACATTCAGTACTTC. Protein sequence: CASGLVLGVGKNIQYF.

This clone came up a few times. Other DNA sequences within the sample encode an identical CDR3. This rearrangement joins TRBV19 to TRBJ1-1; no clear D. The CDR3 consists of 13 residues. Germline CDR1 and CDR2: LNHDA and SQIVND (reference sequence). V lost 1 base, J lost 5 bases, and 8 bases lay in between. As DNA, the CDR3 is TGTGCCAGTAGTATAGGTGTTGGGACTGAAGCTTTCTTT. Residues: CASSIGVGTEAFF.

The genes are TRBV6-5 and TRBJ2-1; the match to TRBD2 covers 9 bases. The CDR3 sequence is 16 residues long. Germline CDR1 and CDR2: MNHEY and SVGAGI. V lost 0 bases, J lost 0 bases, and 0 bases stayed unmatched. The CDR3 region is CASSYSSGSSYNEQFF. The CDR3 DNA is TGTGCCAGCAGTTACTCTAGCGGGAGCTCCTACAATGAGCAGTTCTTC.

The chain uses TRBV30 and TRBJ2-7; 9 bases agree with TRBD2. The germline gives CDR1 GTSNPN, CDR2 SVGIG (reference sequence). This CDR3 has 14 amino acids. V dropped 5 bases and J dropped 3; count of bases not matched to a gene: 8. CDR3 amino acids: CAWSAGTSLYEQYF. CDR3 coding DNA: TGTGCCTGGTCAGCTGGGACTAGCCTCTACGAGCAGTACTTC.

The V call is TRBV9, the J call TRBJ2-7; 7 nucleotides match TRBD2. CDR3 length: 13 amino acids. CDR1 SGDLS and CDR2 YYNGEE come from the germline V gene. With V trimmed by 3 bases and J by 5 bases, 5 bases remained unmatched. CDR3 loop: CASSGLREDEQYF. In DNA, the CDR3 is TGTGCCAGCAGCGGACTTCGGGAGGACGAGCAGTACTTC.

This rearrangement joins TRBV7-9 to TRBJ1-3, with 9 bases matching TRBD1. This CDR3 contains 16 residues. Germline CDR1 SEHNR, CDR2 FQNEAQ (reference sequence). V was pared by 5 bases and J by 5 bases, with 10 bases of the junction left unmatched. DNA for the CDR3: TGTGCCAGCAGCAACCCATCGGACAGGGGTAGAAACACCATATATTTT. It yields the protein CASSNPSDRGRNTIYF.

The chain couples TRBV7-8 to TRBJ2-7; 11 nucleotides align to TRBD1. CDR3 size: 16 residues. V was pared by 5 bases and J by 7 bases, with 13 bases of the junction left unmatched. CDR1 SGHVS and CDR2 FQNEAQ come from the germline V gene. CDR3 nucleotide sequence: TGTGCCAGCAGCATGAGCGGGACAGGGGGTGGGGGTGAGCAGTACTTC. This codes for CASSMSGTGGGGEQYF.

V and J are TRBV7-8 and TRBJ1-2; TRBD1 is a possible D gene (5 bases). This CDR3 has 15 residues. V was shortened by 5 bases and J by 4 bases, with 17 bases between the two germline ends. CDR1 SGHVS and CDR2 FQNEAQ come from the germline V gene. CDR3 nucleotide sequence: TGTGCCAGCAGCCCGAGGGAAGGGGCGGTCTATGGCTACACCTTC. The encoded protein is CASSPREGAVYGYTF. Supplemented by reference TRBV7-8 and TRBJ1-2, the full variable domain reads GAGVSQSPRYKVAKRGQDVALRCDPISGHVSLFWYQQALGQGPEFLTYFQNEAQLDKSGLPSDRFFAERPEGSVSTLKIQRTQQEDSAVYLCASSPREGAVYGYTFGSGTRLTVV.

This clone came up a few times. The V call is TRBV18, the J call TRBJ1-3; D unresolved. Germline CDR1 KGHSH, CDR2 LQKENI. The CDR3 is made up of 14 amino acids. The V and J ends lost 6 bases and 0 bases respectively, with 9 bases between them. CDR3 loop: CASSQGYSGNTIYF. The CDR3 nucleotides are TGTGCCAGCTCCCAAGGCTACTCTGGAAACACCATATATTTT.